Following are 18 T cell receptor beta chains from one sample sequenced in a study of Graves' ophthalmopathy and Graves' hyperthyroidism. RNA transcripts provided the template for amplifying TCR beta CDR3 regions. Second-round multiplex PCR came after first-round RT-PCR with HTBI primers. TCRdb itself ran the multiplex PCR reads through MiXCR, one entry per CDR3 protein. Among roughly 50,000 distinct CDR3 sequences listed, 50% were seen once. The sequenced sample consisted of peripheral blood. Receptors were obtained from an adult man with Graves' ophthalmopathy.

The chain carries TRBV15 and TRBJ2-2; D may be TRBD2 (6 bases). CDR3 size: 14 residues. The V end lost 0 bases, the J end lost 7 bases, and 9 bases lay between the germline ends. Per the germline V gene, CDR1 is LNHNV and CDR2 is YYDKDF (reference sequence). The CDR3: CATSRDPGGGELFF. Here the CDR3 DNA reads TGTGCCACCAGCAGAGATCCCGGGGGCGGGGAGCTGTTTTTT.

By proportion, this clonotype is medium-sized. As DNA, the CDR3 is TGTGCCAGCAGTAGGGACAGGGATTATGAAGCTTTCTTT. Translating it yields CASSRDRDYEAFF. The V call is TRBV7-6, the J call TRBJ1-1; the match to TRBD1 covers 9 bases. Trimming at V came to 6 bases and at J to 7 bases, leaving 6 bases not matched to a gene. CDR3 size: 13 residues. CDR1 is SGHVS, CDR2 FNYEAQ, per germline.

The V gene is TRBV7-9, the J gene TRBJ2-7, with 8 bases identical to TRBD1. Germline V gene sequence: CDR1 SEHNR, CDR2 FQNEAQ (reference sequence). The CDR3 consists of 16 residues. V was clipped by 7 bases and J by 2 bases; unmatched bases: 13. CDR3 nucleotide sequence: TGTGCCAGCAATACCGGACAGGGCAGGGCCGCCTACGAGCAGTACTTC. It codes for CASNTGQGRAAYEQYF.

V usage is TRBV4-1 and J usage is TRBJ1-5; D might be TRBD1 (5 bases). The CDR3 is 16 residues long. CDR1 is MGHRA and CDR2 is YSYEKL in the germline V gene. V shed 5 bases and J shed 2 bases, with 16 bases lying between them. CDR3 protein: CASSNPPGRCNQPQHF. For the CDR3, the DNA is TGCGCCAGCAGCAACCCTCCGGGACGGTGCAATCAGCCCCAGCATTTT.

The V call is TRBV10-3, the J call TRBJ2-3, with D perhaps assigned TRBD1 or TRBD2 (5 bases each). V lost 7 bases to trimming and J lost 2 bases, with 16 bases between them. The CDR3 runs 15 residues. The germline CDR1 and CDR2 sequences are ENHRY and SYGVKD. The CDR3 sequence: CAINGTLGATDTQYF. The CDR3 coding sequence is TGTGCCATCAACGGGACGTTAGGTGCCACAGATACGCAGTATTTT.

The chain employs TRBV2 and TRBJ2-3, with a possible D match to TRBD2 (6 bases). CDR3 length equals 14 residues. V was trimmed by 8 bases and J by 1 base, leaving 13 bases between them. The germline gives CDR1 SNHLY, CDR2 FYNNEI. In DNA, the CDR3 is TGTGCCAGCTTGACTAGACGGGGCACAGATACGCAGTATTTT. This translates into CASLTRRGTDTQYF.

Turning to this clonotype: The junction and the germline gene differ at one end; a read error may be behind it. DNA for the CDR3: TGCAGTGCTAGGGAACGAAGGACTAATGAGAAACTGCTTTTT. Protein: CSARERRTNEKLLF. The chain uses TRBV20-1 and TRBJ1-4; D is ambiguous. CDR3 length: 14 residues. Germline CDR1 and CDR2: DFQATT and SNEGSKA (reference sequence).

The chain couples TRBV10-3 to TRBJ2-2; D is ambiguous. V dropped 6 bases and J dropped 0 bases, with 8 bases sitting between them. The CDR3 runs 14 residues. Germline-derived CDR1 and CDR2 are ENHRY and SYGVKD. The CDR3 region has the DNA TGTGCCATCAGGCGGCAGGCGAACACCGGGGAGCTGTTTTTT. This sequence encodes CAIRRQANTGELFF.

The chain has TRBV7-3 and TRBJ2-3; perhaps TRBD2 as D (5 bases). V was pared by 2 bases and J by 2 bases, with 8 bases between. Germline V gene lookup returns CDR1 SGHTA and CDR2 FQGTGA. This CDR3 is built from 14 residues. The CDR3 is CASSLDGITDTQYF. DNA for the CDR3: TGTGCCAGCAGCTTAGACGGGATCACAGATACGCAGTATTTT.

This clonotype was picked up a small number of times. The chain has TRBV29-1 and TRBJ2-2; 12 bases are shared with TRBD2. The CDR3 is made up of 15 amino acids. Germline V gene lookup returns CDR1 SQVTM and CDR2 ANQGSEA. The junction had 4 bases not matched to a gene; V was cut back by 4 bases and J by 4 bases. CDR3 in DNA: TGCAGCGTTGGGGCTAGCGGGAGGGGCACCGGGGAGCTGTTTTTT. It is translated as CSVGASGRGTGELFF.

On this clonotype: One end of the junction varies from germline; a read error may be responsible. The chain joins TRBV2 to TRBJ1-2; the D is unclear. CDR1 and CDR2 (germline): SNHLY, FYNNEI. The CDR3 spans 13 residues. Written as DNA, the CDR3 is TGTGCCAGCAGTGAAGCGGGGAACTGTGGCTACACCTTC. Protein: CASSEAGNCGYTF.

The chain is built from TRBV24-1 and TRBJ2-2; D call uncertain. The CDR3 runs 13 residues. Germline V gene sequence: CDR1 KGHDR, CDR2 SFDVKD. Between the trimmed V and J ends, which lost 3 bases and 6 bases, there was a span of 7 bases. The CDR3 loop reads CATSDVGAGELFF. The CDR3 DNA sequence: TGTGCCACCAGTGATGTCGGAGCCGGGGAGCTGTTTTTT.

This clonotype was counted many times. The V gene is TRBV5-8, the J gene TRBJ1-1; D is unclear. This CDR3 spans 12 amino acids. The V gene's germline CDR1 is SGHTS and CDR2 YDEGEE. Trimming removed 4 bases at V and 12 bases at J, with 16 bases between. In DNA form, the CDR3 reads TGTGCCAGCAGCCCCAGGACGGGGAGACCTTTCTTT. Residues: CASSPRTGRPFF.

This clonotype was seen a handful of times. The gene calls are TRBV10-3 and TRBJ2-7; 7 nucleotides align to TRBD1. This CDR3 has 15 residues. Germline trimming cut 2 bases from V and 3 bases from J; bases unmatched to any gene: 7. The germline gives CDR1 ENHRY, CDR2 SYGVKD. CDR3 protein: CAISELTGLNYEQYF. In nucleotides, the CDR3 is TGTGCCATCAGTGAGCTGACAGGGTTAAACTACGAGCAGTACTTC.

The V gene is TRBV19, the J gene TRBJ2-7; TRBD1 matches 8 bases. The CDR3 loop spans 13 amino acids. Germline V gene lookup returns CDR1 LNHDA and CDR2 SQIVND (reference sequence). After removal of 10 bases from V and 4 bases from J, the junction contained 9 bases not matched to a gene. The CDR3 bases are TGTGCCACCAAAGACAGGGGCGTATACGAGCAGTACTTC. It is translated as CATKDRGVYEQYF.

The chain combines TRBV3-1 with TRBJ1-2, with D tentatively TRBD1 (5 bases). This CDR3 has 12 residues. Germline assignment: CDR1 LGHDT and CDR2 YNNKEL (reference sequence). Trimming took 4 bases from V and 4 from J, leaving 7 bases between them. The CDR3 region has the DNA TGTGCCAGCAGCCCCCAGGGCTATGGCTACACCTTC. Protein: CASSPQGYGYTF. The full variable domain, rest sourced from reference TRBV3-1 and TRBJ1-2, is DTAVSQTPKYLVTQMGNDKSIKCEQNLGHDTMYWYKQDSKKFLKIMFSYNNKELIINETVPNRFSPKSPDKAHLNLHINSLELGDSAVYFCASSPQGYGYTFGSGTRLTVV.

This CDR3 reads CSARTSGSNEQFF. The CDR3 DNA sequence: TGCAGTGCGCGGACTAGCGGGAGCAATGAGCAGTTCTTC. The chain is built from TRBV20-1 and TRBJ2-1, with 13 bases aligning to TRBD2. Germline V gene lookup returns CDR1 DFQATT and CDR2 SNEGSKA (reference sequence). The CDR3 sequence is 13 residues long. V trimming: 6 bases; J trimming: 6 bases; junction bases outside the gene matches: 2.

This clonotype was observed at least ten times. V usage is TRBV5-1 and J usage is TRBJ1-1, with D unresolved. The CDR3 is 13 residues long. Deletions cut 0 bases from V and 3 bases from J, with 6 bases between. Germline V gene sequence: CDR1 SGHRS, CDR2 YFSETQ. The CDR3 spells CASSLEADTEAFF. DNA for the CDR3: TGCGCCAGCAGCTTGGAGGCAGACACTGAAGCTTTCTTT.